Listed here are 18 T cell receptor beta chains from one sample, sequenced in a study of blood T cell repertoires in COVID-19. Assay used: immunoSEQ multiplex PCR; TCRdb lists only in-frame clones, some missing. Of 150,000 to 200,000 clones listed, over 65% are singletons. Material for sequencing was peripheral blood. Receptors were obtained from a man aged 60-69 years with acute or convalescent COVID-19.

The chain is built from TRBV5-5 and TRBJ2-7, with a weak D call TRBD1 (5 bases). V dropped 6 bases and J dropped 0 bases, with 13 bases sitting between them. The length of the CDR3 is 14 residues. Germline values: CDR1 SGHKS, CDR2 YYEKEE (reference sequence). The CDR3 reads CASTLQVTSYEQYF. The CDR3 bases are TGTGCCAGCACATTACAGGTCACCTCCTACGAGCAGTACTTC.

V is TRBV30 and J is TRBJ1-3; tentatively, D is TRBD1 (5 bases). The CDR3 loop spans 15 amino acids. Germline-derived CDR1 and CDR2 are GTSNPN and SVGIG (reference sequence). Trimming took off 5 bases at V and 0 bases at J, with 14 bases between the two ends. In nucleotides, the CDR3 is TGTGCCTGGGCGTATACCGGGGGCTCTGGAAACACCATATATTTT. This sequence encodes CAWAYTGGSGNTIYF. The full variable domain, completed using reference TRBV30 and TRBJ1-3, is SQTIHQWPATLVQPVGSPLSLECTVEGTSNPNLYWYRQAAGRGLQLLFYSVGIGQISSEVPQNLSASRPQDRQFILSSKKLLLSDSGFYLCAWAYTGGSGNTIYFGEGSWLTVV.

The CDR3 here is CASSLGVRKAEAFF. In nucleotides, the CDR3 is TGCGCCAGCAGCTTAGGGGTGAGGAAGGCTGAAGCTTTCTTT. The chain recombines TRBV10-2 with TRBJ1-1; possible D gene TRBD1, 5 bases. Germline V CDR1 and CDR2: WSHSY, SAAADI. V lost 6 bases and J lost 6, with 17 bases in between. The CDR3 sequence is 14 residues long.

The rearrangement links TRBV19 to TRBJ2-7, with D perhaps matching TRBD2 (6 bases). V gave up 5 bases and J gave up 0 bases, with 11 bases separating them. The CDR3 extends over 14 amino acids. Germline lookup yields CDR1 LNHDA and CDR2 SQIVND (reference sequence). Written as DNA, the CDR3 is TGTGCCAGTAGTCCGGGACTGGGCTCCTACGAGCAGTACTTC. It translates to CASSPGLGSYEQYF.

This clone appeared a few times. The chain joins TRBV4-2 to TRBJ2-7, with 11 bases fitting TRBD1. Per germline, CDR1 LGHNA and CDR2 YNFKEQ. V lost 0 bases and J lost 7; bases outside the gene matches: 5. The CDR3 contains 15 residues. The CDR3 sequence is CASSQEGQGAWEQYF. The CDR3 region has the DNA TGTGCCAGCAGCCAAGAAGGACAGGGGGCTTGGGAGCAGTACTTC.

This clone has only a few counts. Other nucleotide sequences from this sample produce the same CDR3. The V call is TRBV20-1, the J call TRBJ2-7; a possible D gene is TRBD1 (5 bases). V was cut by 2 bases and J by 5 bases, with 7 bases left in between. Germline-derived CDR1 and CDR2 are DFQATT and SNEGSKA (reference sequence). CDR3 length: 11 residues. The CDR3 DNA reads as TGCAGTGCTAGATCAGGGCACGAGCAGTACTTC. Encoded protein: CSARSGHEQYF.

The V and J genes are TRBV11-2 and TRBJ2-7, with TRBD1 identical over 7 bases. Germline assignment: CDR1 SGHAT and CDR2 FQNNGV. The CDR3 contains 12 residues. The V segment lost 5 bases and the J segment 4 bases; nucleotides outside the gene matches: 2. In DNA, the CDR3 is TGTGCCAGCAGCCAGACAGGGTACGAGCAGTACTTC. Translating it yields CASSQTGYEQYF.

This clone was seen a handful of times. This chain uses TRBV29-1 with TRBJ2-2; possible D gene TRBD2, 5 bases. V was pared by 3 bases and J by 4 bases, with 15 bases between. The CDR3 contains 15 residues. Per germline, CDR1 SQVTM and CDR2 ANQGSEA. The chain's CDR3 is CSVESPGSSTGELFF. In DNA, the CDR3 is TGCAGCGTTGAGAGTCCGGGGTCGAGCACCGGGGAGCTGTTTTTT.

The chain employs TRBV19 and TRBJ1-2; tentative D call: TRBD1 (5 bases). V dropped 5 bases and J dropped 8 bases, with 15 bases sitting between them. The CDR3 runs 13 residues. Germline lookup yields CDR1 LNHDA and CDR2 SQIVND (reference sequence). The CDR3 nucleotides are TGTGCCAGTAGTGCCTCAGGGTCGCGCGGCTACACCTTC. Residues: CASSASGSRGYTF.

This rearrangement joins TRBV25-1 to TRBJ2-7; 10 bases are shared with TRBD2. CDR3 length: 15 amino acids. V was clipped by 1 base and J by 5 bases; unmatched bases: 5. Germline lookup yields CDR1 MGHDK and CDR2 SYGVNS. The CDR3 region has the DNA TGTGCCAGCAGTGAATGGCCTAGCGGGGGCAACGAGCAGTACTTC. Translating it yields CASSEWPSGGNEQYF.

This chain uses TRBV19 with TRBJ1-1, with a weak D call TRBD1 (5 bases). V lost 7 bases, J lost 5 bases, and 17 bases lay in between. Germline values: CDR1 LNHDA, CDR2 SQIVND (reference sequence). This CDR3 contains 14 residues. CDR3: CASTPTPGWTEAFF. For the CDR3, the DNA is TGTGCCAGTACCCCGACGCCAGGGTGGACTGAAGCTTTCTTT. The entire variable domain, with the rest obtained from reference TRBV19 and TRBJ1-1, is as follows: DGGITQSPKYLFRKEGQNVTLSCEQNLNHDAMYWYRQDPGQGLRLIYYSQIVNDFQKGDIAEGYSVSREKKESFPLTVTSAQKNPTAFYLCASTPTPGWTEAFFGQGTRLTVV.

The chain uses TRBV12-3 or TRBV12-4 and TRBJ2-1, with D possibly being TRBD1 (6 bases). There are 13 residues in the CDR3. V was clipped by 1 base and J by 6 bases, with 7 bases between them. The CDR3 region is CASSLVGGNEQFF. The CDR3, as DNA: TGTGCCAGCAGTTTAGTAGGGGGCAATGAGCAGTTCTTC.

This clone appeared a few times. The chain joins TRBV4-2 to TRBJ1-5; 12 bases agree with TRBD1. This CDR3 is built from 16 residues. The junction had 10 bases not matched to a gene; V was cut back by 3 bases and J by 10 bases. The germline V gene encodes CDR1 LGHNA and CDR2 YNFKEQ. This CDR3 reads CASSQPPGQGAEPQHF. The CDR3 DNA reads as TGTGCCAGCAGCCAGCCCCCGGGACAGGGGGCGGAACCCCAGCATTTT.

This clone was found a few times. V is TRBV14 and J is TRBJ2-7, with 9 bases aligning to TRBD1. The trim removed 4 bases at V and 2 bases at J, leaving 6 bases unmatched. The CDR3 covers 15 residues. Germline V gene data show CDR1 as SGHDN and CDR2 as FVKESK. CDR3 DNA sequence: TGTGCCAGCAGCCCCGGGACAGGGATGGCCTACGAGCAGTACTTC. Translating gives CASSPGTGMAYEQYF.

V gene TRBV2 combines with J gene TRBJ1-3; the match to TRBD1 covers 10 bases. Germline V lookup: CDR1 SNHLY, CDR2 FYNNEI. The CDR3 spans 14 residues. V was pared by 8 bases and J by 4 bases, with 5 bases of the junction left unmatched. CDR3 sequence reads: CASGTGVLGNTIYF. CDR3 sequence (DNA): TGTGCCAGCGGGACAGGGGTTCTCGGAAACACCATATATTTT.

The chain uses TRBV29-1 and TRBJ1-2, with 8 nucleotides matching TRBD1. After removal of 7 bases from V and 4 bases from J, the junction contained 5 bases not matched to a gene. The CDR3 runs to 12 residues. The germline gives CDR1 SQVTM, CDR2 ANQGSEA. The CDR3 bases are TGCAGCGCTGTCCAGGGGGCCTATGGCTACACCTTC. This sequence encodes CSAVQGAYGYTF.

The DNA of the CDR3 is TGTGCCAGCAGCCCCCTAGACAGTGGTGGCTACACCTTC. This sequence encodes CASSPLDSGGYTF. The chain links TRBV7-3 to TRBJ1-2, with D perhaps TRBD1 (5 bases). Trimming shortened V by 5 bases and J by 7 bases, and 14 bases separated the two germline ends. This CDR3 is built from 13 residues. From germline, CDR1 is SGHTA and CDR2 FQGTGA.

The chain recombines TRBV6-5 with TRBJ2-5; perhaps TRBD1 as D (5 bases). Germline lookup yields CDR1 MNHEY and CDR2 SVGAGI. The V and J ends lost 9 bases and 1 base respectively, with 9 bases between them. The CDR3 covers 12 residues. CDR3 bases: TGTGCCAGTAGACAGAGCCAAGAGACCCAGTACTTC. It is translated as CASRQSQETQYF.